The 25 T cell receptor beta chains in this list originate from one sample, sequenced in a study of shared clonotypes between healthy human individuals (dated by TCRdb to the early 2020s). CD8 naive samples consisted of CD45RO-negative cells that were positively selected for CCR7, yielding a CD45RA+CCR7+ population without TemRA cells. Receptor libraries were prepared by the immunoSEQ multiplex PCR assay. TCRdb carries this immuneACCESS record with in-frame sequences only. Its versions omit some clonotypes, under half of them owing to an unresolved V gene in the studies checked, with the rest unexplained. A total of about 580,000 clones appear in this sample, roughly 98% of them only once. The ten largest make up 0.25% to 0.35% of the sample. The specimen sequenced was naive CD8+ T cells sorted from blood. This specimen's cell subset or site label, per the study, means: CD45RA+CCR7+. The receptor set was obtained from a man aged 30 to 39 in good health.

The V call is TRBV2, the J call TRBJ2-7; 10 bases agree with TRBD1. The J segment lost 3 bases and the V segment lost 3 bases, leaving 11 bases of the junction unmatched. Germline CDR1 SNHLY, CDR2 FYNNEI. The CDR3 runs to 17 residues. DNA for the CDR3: TGTGCCAGCAGTGATTGGGGGACAGGGGCCACCGTCTACGAGCAGTACTTC. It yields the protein CASSDWGTGATVYEQYF.

CDR3 nucleotides: TGTGCCATCAGTGAGCTCCCAAAGACTAGCTCCTACGAGCAGTACTTC. Its protein product is CAISELPKTSSYEQYF. The chain couples TRBV10-3 to TRBJ2-7; tentative D call: TRBD2 (6 bases). The V end lost 2 bases, the J end lost 0 bases, and 14 bases lay between the germline ends. There are 16 residues in the CDR3. Germline CDR1 and CDR2: ENHRY and SYGVKD.

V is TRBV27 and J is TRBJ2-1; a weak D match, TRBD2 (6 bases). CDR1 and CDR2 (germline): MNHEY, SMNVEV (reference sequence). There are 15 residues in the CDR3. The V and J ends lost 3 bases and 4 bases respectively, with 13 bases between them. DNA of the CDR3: TGTGCCAGCAGTTTCACCGGGAGTGATTACAATGAGCAGTTCTTC. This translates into CASSFTGSDYNEQFF.

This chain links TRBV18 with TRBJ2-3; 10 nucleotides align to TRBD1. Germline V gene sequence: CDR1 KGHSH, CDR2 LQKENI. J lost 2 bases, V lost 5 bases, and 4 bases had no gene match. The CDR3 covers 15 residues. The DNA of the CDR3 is TGTGCCAGCTCAACGACAGGGGGCCACACAGATACGCAGTATTTT. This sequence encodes CASSTTGGHTDTQYF.

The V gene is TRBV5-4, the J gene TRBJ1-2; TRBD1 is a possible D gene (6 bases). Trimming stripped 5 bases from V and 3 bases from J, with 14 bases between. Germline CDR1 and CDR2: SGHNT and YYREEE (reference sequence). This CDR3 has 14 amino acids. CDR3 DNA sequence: TGTGCCAGCAGAGGAGGGGGTTCCGACTATGGCTACACCTTC. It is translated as CASRGGGSDYGYTF.

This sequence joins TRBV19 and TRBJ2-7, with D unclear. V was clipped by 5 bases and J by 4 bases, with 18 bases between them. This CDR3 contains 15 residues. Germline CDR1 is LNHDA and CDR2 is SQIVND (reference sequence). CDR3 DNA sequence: TGTGCCAGTAGTCAGGCCGGGTCCAAATTTTACGAGCAGTACTTC. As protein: CASSQAGSKFYEQYF. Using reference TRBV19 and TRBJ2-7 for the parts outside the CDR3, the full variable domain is DGGITQSPKYLFRKEGQNVTLSCEQNLNHDAMYWYRQDPGQGLRLIYYSQIVNDFQKGDIAEGYSVSREKKESFPLTVTSAQKNPTAFYLCASSQAGSKFYEQYFGPGTRLTVT.

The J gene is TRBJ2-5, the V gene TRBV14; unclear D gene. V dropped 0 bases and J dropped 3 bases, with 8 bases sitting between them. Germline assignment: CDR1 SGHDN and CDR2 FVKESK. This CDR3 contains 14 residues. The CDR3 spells CASSQDKVKETQYF. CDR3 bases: TGTGCCAGCAGCCAAGATAAGGTTAAAGAGACCCAGTACTTC.

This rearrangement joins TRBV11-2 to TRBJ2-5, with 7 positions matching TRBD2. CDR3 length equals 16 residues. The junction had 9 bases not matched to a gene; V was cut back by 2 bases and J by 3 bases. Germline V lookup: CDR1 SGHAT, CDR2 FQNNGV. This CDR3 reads CASSLKGWEGKETQYF. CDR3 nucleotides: TGTGCCAGCAGCTTAAAAGGGTGGGAGGGGAAAGAGACCCAGTACTTC.

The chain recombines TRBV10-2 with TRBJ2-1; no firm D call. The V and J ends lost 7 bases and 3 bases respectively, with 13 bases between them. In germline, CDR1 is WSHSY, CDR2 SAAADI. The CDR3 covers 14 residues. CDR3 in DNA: TGCGCCAGCAAATCTTGGACGGACTACAATGAGCAGTTCTTC. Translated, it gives CASKSWTDYNEQFF.

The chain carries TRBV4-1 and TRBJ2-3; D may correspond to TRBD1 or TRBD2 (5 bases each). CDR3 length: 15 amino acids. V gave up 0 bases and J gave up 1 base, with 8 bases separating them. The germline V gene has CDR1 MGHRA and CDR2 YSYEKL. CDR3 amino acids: CASSQEGRGTDTQYF. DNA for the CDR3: TGCGCCAGCAGCCAAGAGGGGCGGGGCACAGATACGCAGTATTTT.

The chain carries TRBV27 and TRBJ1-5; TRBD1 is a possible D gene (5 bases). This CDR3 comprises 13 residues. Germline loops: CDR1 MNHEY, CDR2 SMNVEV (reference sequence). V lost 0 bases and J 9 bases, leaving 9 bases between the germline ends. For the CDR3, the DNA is TGTGCCAGCAGTTTATCGTGGGGGTGGCCCCAGCATTTT. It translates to CASSLSWGWPQHF.

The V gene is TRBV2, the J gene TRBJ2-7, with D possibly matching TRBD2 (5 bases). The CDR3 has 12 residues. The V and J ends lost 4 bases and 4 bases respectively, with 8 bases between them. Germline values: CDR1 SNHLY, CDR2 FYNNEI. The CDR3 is CASSVEDYEQYF. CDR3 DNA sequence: TGTGCCAGCAGTGTGGAGGATTACGAGCAGTACTTC.

CDR3 DNA: TGCAGCGTTGAGGCGTCGCGGCGCAATGAGCAGTTCTTC. Its protein product is CSVEASRRNEQFF. The genes are TRBV29-1 and TRBJ2-1; D unclear. With 3 bases removed from V and 6 bases from J, the gap between germline ends came to 12 bases. From germline, CDR1 is SQVTM and CDR2 ANQGSEA. This CDR3 region has 13 residues.

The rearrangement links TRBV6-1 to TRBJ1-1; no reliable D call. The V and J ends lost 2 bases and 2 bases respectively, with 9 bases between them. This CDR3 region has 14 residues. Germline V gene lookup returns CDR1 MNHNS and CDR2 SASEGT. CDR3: CASSEFPLNTEAFF. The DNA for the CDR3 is TGTGCCAGCAGTGAATTTCCTTTAAACACTGAAGCTTTCTTT.

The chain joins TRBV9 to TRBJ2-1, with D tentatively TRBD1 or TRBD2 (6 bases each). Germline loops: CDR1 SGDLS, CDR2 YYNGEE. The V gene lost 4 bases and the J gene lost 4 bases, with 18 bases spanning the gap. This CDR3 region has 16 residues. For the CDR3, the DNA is TGTGCCAGCAGCCCAGGAGGGGTTGGACAGTACAATGAGCAGTTCTTC. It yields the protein CASSPGGVGQYNEQFF.

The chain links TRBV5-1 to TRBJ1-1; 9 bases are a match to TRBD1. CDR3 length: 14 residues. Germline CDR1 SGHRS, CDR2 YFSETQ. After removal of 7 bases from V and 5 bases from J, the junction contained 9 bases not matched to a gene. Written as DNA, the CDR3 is TGCGCCAGCCGGGACAGGGAAAAGGAAACTGAAGCTTTCTTT. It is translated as CASRDREKETEAFF.

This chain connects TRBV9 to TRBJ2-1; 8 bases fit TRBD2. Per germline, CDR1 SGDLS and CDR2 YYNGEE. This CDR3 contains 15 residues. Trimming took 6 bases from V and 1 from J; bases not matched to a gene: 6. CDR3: CASTSTSGSYNEQFF. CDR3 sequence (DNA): TGTGCCAGCACCTCCACTAGCGGATCCTACAATGAGCAGTTCTTC.

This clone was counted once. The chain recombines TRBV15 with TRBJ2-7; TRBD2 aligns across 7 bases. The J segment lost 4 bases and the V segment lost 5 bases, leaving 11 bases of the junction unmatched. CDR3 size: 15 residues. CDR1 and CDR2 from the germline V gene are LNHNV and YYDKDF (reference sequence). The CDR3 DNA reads TGTGCCACCAGCGAAAGGCGGGAGACCCTGTACGAGCAGTACTTC. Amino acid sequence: CATSERRETLYEQYF.

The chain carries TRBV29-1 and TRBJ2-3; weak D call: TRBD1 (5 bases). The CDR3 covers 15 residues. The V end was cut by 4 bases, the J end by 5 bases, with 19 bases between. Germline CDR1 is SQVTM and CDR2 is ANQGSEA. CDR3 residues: CSVGSKAGSGDTQYF. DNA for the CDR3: TGCAGCGTTGGAAGCAAAGCAGGGTCGGGAGATACGCAGTATTTT.

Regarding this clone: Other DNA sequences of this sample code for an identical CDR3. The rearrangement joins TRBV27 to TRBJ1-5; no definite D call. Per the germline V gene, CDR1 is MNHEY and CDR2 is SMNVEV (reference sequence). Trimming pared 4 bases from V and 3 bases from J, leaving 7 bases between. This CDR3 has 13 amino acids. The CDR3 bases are TGTGCCAGCAGTTGGGGTTCCAATCAGCCCCAGCATTTT. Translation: CASSWGSNQPQHF.

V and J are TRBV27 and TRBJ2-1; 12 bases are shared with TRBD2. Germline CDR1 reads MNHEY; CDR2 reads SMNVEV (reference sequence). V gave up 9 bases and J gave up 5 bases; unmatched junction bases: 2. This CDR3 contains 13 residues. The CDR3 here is CARGLAGNNEQFF. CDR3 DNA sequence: TGTGCCAGAGGACTAGCGGGAAACAATGAGCAGTTCTTC.

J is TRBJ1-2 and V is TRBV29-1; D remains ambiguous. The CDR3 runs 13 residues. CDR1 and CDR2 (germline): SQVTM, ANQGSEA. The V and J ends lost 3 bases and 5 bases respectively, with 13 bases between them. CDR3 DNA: TGCAGCGTTGATGGAGGGAGCAGGTATGGCTACACCTTC. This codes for CSVDGGSRYGYTF.

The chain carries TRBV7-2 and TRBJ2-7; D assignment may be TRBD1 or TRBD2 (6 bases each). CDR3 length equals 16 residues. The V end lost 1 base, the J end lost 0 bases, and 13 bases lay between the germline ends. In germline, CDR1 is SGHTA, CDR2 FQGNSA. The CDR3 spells CASSLVGGTTSYEQYF. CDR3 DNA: TGTGCCAGCAGCTTAGTGGGGGGCACAACCTCCTACGAGCAGTACTTC.

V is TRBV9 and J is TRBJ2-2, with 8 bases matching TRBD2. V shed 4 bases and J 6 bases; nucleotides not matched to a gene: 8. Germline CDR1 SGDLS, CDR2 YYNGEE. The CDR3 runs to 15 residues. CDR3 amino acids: CASSPWTSQAGELFF. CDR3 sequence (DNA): TGTGCCAGCAGCCCGTGGACTAGCCAGGCCGGGGAGCTGTTTTTT.

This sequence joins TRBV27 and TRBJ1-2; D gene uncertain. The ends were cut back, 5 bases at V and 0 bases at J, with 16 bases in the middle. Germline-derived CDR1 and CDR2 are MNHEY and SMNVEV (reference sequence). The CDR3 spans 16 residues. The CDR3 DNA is TGTGCCAGCAGTACGACCAATAGCGCGGCTAACTATGGCTACACCTTC. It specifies CASSTTNSAANYGYTF.